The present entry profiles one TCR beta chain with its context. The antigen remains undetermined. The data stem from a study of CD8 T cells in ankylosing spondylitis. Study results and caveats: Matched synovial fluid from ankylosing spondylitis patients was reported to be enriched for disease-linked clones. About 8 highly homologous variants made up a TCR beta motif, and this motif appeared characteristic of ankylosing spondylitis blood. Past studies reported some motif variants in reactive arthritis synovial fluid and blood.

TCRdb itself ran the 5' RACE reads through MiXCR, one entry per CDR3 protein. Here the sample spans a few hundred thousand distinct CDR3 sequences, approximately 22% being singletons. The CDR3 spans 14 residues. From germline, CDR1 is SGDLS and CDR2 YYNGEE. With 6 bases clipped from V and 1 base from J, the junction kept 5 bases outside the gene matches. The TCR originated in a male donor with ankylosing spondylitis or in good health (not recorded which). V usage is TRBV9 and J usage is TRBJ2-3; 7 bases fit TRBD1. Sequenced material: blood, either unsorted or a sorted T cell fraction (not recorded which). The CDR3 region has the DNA TGTGCCAGCAACGACAGGGTCCGCACAGATACGCAGTATTTT. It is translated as CASNDRVRTDTQYF.